The source of this T cell receptor (beta chain) is a study of OX40 agonist ivuxolimab in advanced cancers. Study information: Of the participants, under 50% had some prior anti-PD-1, anti-PD-L1 or anti-CTLA-4 therapy, which was allowed. The study, taken as a whole, reports: On average, CD8+ T cells had more expanded clones than CD4+.

This clone has a single count. Its antigen is currently unknown. Produced via immunoSEQ multiplex PCR; TCRdb's table is partial and in-frame only. The sample holds tens of thousands of clones, more than 85% seen once. With 0 bases clipped from V and 7 bases from J, the junction kept 9 bases outside the gene matches. CDR1 and CDR2 (germline): SGHRS, YFSETQ. CDR3 size: 16 residues. Sequences were derived from CD4+ or CD8+ T cells sorted from blood, sampled in a trial of the OX40 agonist ivuxolimab. This receptor was identified in an adult with an advanced solid tumor such as melanoma, head and neck, liver or kidney cancer. The gene calls are TRBV5-1 and TRBJ1-4; 7 bases line up with TRBD1. For the CDR3, the DNA is TGCGCCAGCAGCTTGGCCACTACAGGGGCGGGTGAAAAACTGTTTTTT. Protein sequence: CASSLATTGAGEKLFF.